This is a list of T cell receptor beta chains from one sample in a study of OX40 agonist ivuxolimab in advanced cancers. Sequencing was performed with immunoSEQ multiplex PCR; in TCRdb, only in-frame clones are kept and a portion is missing. The table records 59,000 or so clones, 87% of them present only once. The sample was CD4+ or CD8+ T cells sorted from blood, taken in a trial of the OX40 agonist ivuxolimab. The source of these receptors is an adult with an advanced solid tumor such as melanoma, head and neck, liver or kidney cancer. Both conserved end residues are part of each CDR3.

j_call v_call cdr3_aa
TRBJ2-2 TRBV7-9 CASSPWTEPWVPGELFF
TRBJ1-2 TRBV14 CASSPTGTGYYGYTF
TRBJ1-4 TRBV28 CASSLDTDRALKLFF
TRBJ2-7 TRBV11-2 CASSLQYGVHEQYF
TRBJ1-4 TRBV6-5 CASSYSQGAPEKLFF
TRBJ1-5 TRBV18 CASSPGQNNQPQHF
TRBJ2-7 TRBV6-1 CASSARDRGYEQYF
TRBJ1-4 TRBV7-9 CASRYQQGSEKLFF
TRBJ1-1 TRBV7-9 CASSWTAGRAFF
TRBJ1-1 TRBV18 CASSPSQGAMNTEAFF
TRBJ2-3 TRBV5-1 CASSFGFRAGDTDTQYF
TRBJ2-2 TRBV5-1 CASSLAPLAGGPGGELFF
TRBJ2-7 TRBV27 CASSALRQAPYEQYF
TRBJ1-4 TRBV30 CAWSVPGVPAGEKLFF
TRBJ2-3 TRBV5-4 CASTPRPGLSTDTQYF
TRBJ1-2 TRBV5-6 CASSYQYRETNYGYTF
TRBJ2-7 TRBV30 CAWTLWTLRDGRPDYEQYF
TRBJ1-1 TRBV6-5 CASTNGAGTEAFF
TRBJ2-2 TRBV18 CASSPQWGAQSTGELFF
TRBJ2-2 TRBV10-3 CAINWAPNTGELFF
TRBJ1-5 TRBV7-9 CASSLALLPQPQHF
TRBJ2-7 TRBV18 CASSPSQDEQYF
TRBJ1-2 TRBV11-3 CASSSLTWYGYTF
TRBJ2-7 TRBV10-2 CASRVPGLPYEQYF
TRBJ1-1 TRBV27 CASIRDWAGGFTEAFF
TRBJ2-6 TRBV29-1 CSVEVGGSGANVLTF
TRBJ2-4 TRBV18 CASSQLSGENIQYF
TRBJ2-1 TRBV29-1 CSVDLTRSYNEQFF
TRBJ2-5 TRBV6-1 CATRTGAPQETQYF
TRBJ2-2 TRBV5-5 CASSLRPGGNTGELFF
TRBJ2-1 TRBV11-3 CASSLSRAGLADEEVNEQFF
TRBJ1-2 TRBV29-1 CSVADGHIGYGYTF
TRBJ2-5 TRBV14 CASSRIAGGETQYF
TRBJ2-5 TRBV5-8 CASTRTGGVWETQYF
TRBJ2-7 TRBV2 CASSSDSYEQYF
TRBJ2-5 TRBV27 CASRRQTVSGETQYF
TRBJ1-4 TRBV6-1 CASSEARTGVGAEKLFF
TRBJ2-1 TRBV4-3 CASSQDHQGVGYNEQFF
TRBJ2-7 TRBV5-6 CASSGGGSYEQYF
TRBJ2-7 TRBV7-9 CASSLAFRGLYEQYF
TRBJ1-6 TRBV7-9 CASSLTTVNSPLHF
TRBJ1-1 TRBV5-1 CASSSLTGGLRTEAFF
TRBJ2-7 TRBV5-4 CASSLRQGAYEQYF
TRBJ2-5 TRBV7-9 CASSLNSWTEQETQYF